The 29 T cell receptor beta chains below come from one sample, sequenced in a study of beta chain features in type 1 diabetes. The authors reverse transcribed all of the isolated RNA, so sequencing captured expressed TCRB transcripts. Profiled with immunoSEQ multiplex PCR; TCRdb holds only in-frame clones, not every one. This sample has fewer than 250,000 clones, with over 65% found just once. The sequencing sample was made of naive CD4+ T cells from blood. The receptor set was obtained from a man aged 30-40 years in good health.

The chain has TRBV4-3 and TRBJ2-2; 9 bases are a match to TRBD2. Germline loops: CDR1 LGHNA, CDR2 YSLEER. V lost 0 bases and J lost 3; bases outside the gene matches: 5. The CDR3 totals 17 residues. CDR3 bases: TGCGCCAGCAGCCAAGATATGGCGGGAGGGGACACCGGGGAGCTGTTTTTT. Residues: CASSQDMAGGDTGELFF.

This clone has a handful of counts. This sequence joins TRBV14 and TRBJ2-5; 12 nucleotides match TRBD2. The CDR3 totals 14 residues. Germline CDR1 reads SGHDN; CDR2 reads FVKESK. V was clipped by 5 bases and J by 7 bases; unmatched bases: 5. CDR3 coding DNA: TGTGCCAGCAGCTCTAGCGGGAGGGCATGGACCCAGTACTTC. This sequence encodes CASSSSGRAWTQYF.

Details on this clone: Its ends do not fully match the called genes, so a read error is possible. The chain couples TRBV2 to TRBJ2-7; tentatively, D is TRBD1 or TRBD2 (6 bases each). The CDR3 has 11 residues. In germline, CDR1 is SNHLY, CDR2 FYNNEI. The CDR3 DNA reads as TGTGCCAGCAGTGAAAGGGAGGTACAGGGATTC. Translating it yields CASSEREVQGF.

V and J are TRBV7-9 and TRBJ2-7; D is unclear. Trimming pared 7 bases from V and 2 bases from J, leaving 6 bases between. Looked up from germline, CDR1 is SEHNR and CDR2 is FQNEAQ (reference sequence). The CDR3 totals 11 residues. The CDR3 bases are TGTGCCAGCACCCCCGCCTACGAGCAGTACTTC. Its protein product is CASTPAYEQYF.

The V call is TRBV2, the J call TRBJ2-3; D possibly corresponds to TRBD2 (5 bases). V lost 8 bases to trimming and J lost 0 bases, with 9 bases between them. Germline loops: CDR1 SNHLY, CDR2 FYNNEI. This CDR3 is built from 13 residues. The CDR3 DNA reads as TGTGCCAGCGGAGCGGAAAGCACAGATACGCAGTATTTT. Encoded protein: CASGAESTDTQYF.

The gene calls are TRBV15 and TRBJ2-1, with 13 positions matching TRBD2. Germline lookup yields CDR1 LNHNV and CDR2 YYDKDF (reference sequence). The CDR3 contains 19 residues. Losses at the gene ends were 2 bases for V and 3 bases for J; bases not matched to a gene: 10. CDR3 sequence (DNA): TGTGCCACCAGCAGACCAGGACTAGCGGGAGTTGGATTCTACAATGAGCAGTTCTTC. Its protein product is CATSRPGLAGVGFYNEQFF. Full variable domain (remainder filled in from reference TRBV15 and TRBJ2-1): DAMVIQNPRYQVTQFGKPVTLSCSQTLNHNVMYWYQQKSSQAPKLLFHYYDKDFNNEADTPDNFQSRRPNTSFCFLDIRSPGLGDTAMYLCATSRPGLAGVGFYNEQFFGPGTRLTVL.

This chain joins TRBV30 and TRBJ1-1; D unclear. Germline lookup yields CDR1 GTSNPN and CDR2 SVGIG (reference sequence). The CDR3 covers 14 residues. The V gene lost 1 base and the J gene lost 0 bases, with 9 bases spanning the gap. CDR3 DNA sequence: TGTGCCTGGAGTGGTCGGCAGATGAACACTGAAGCTTTCTTT. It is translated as CAWSGRQMNTEAFF.

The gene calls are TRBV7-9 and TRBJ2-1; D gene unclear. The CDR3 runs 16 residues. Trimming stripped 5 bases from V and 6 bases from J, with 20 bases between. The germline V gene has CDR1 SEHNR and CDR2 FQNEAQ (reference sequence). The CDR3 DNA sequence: TGTGCCAGCAGCCGCCGCGTTTGGCTGGAACTCAATGAGCAGTTCTTC. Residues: CASSRRVWLELNEQFF.

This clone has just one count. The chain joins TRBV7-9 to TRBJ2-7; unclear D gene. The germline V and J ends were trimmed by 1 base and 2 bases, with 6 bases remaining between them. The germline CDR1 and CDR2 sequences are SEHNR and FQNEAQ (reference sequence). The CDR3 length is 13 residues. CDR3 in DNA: TGTGCCAGCAGCTTAGACTGGGCCTACGAGCAGTACTTC. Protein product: CASSLDWAYEQYF.

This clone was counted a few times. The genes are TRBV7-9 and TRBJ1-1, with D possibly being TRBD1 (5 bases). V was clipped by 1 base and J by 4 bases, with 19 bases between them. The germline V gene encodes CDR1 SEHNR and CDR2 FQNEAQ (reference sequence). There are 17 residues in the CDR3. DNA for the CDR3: TGTGCCAGCAGCTTAGAGAGAAGCAAAGGTGGGGGCACTGAAGCTTTCTTT. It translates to CASSLERSKGGGTEAFF.

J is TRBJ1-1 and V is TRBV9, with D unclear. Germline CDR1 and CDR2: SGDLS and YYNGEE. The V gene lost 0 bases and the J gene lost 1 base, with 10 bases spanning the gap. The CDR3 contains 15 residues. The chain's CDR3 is CASSVGLMENTEAFF. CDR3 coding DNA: TGTGCCAGCAGCGTAGGACTTATGGAGAACACTGAAGCTTTCTTT. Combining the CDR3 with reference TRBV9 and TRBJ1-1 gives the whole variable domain DSGVTQTPKHLITATGQRVTLRCSPRSGDLSVYWYQQSLDQGLQFLIQYYNGEERAKGNILERFSAQQFPDLHSELNLSSLELGDSALYFCASSVGLMENTEAFFGQGTRLTVV.

The CDR3 is CASSQRQGVTPLHF. The CDR3 DNA is TGTGCCAGCAGCCAACGACAGGGTGTTACACCCCTCCACTTT. The chain combines TRBV14 with TRBJ1-6, with 7 bases matching TRBD1. The CDR3 runs 14 residues. Germline assignment: CDR1 SGHDN and CDR2 FVKESK. The junction had 6 bases not matched to a gene; V was cut back by 2 bases and J by 11 bases.

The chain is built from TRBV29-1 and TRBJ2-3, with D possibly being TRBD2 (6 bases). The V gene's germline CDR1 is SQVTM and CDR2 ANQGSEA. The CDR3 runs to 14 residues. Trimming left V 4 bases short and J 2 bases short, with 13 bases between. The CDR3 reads CSVAVGGFTDTQYF. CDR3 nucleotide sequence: TGCAGCGTTGCCGTGGGGGGATTCACAGATACGCAGTATTTT.

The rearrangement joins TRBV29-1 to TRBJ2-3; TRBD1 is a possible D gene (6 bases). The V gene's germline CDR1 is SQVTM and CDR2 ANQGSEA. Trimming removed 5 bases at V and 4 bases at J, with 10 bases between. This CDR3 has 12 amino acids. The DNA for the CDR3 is TGCAGCGTTATGGACAGTTCAGATACGCAGTATTTT. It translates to CSVMDSSDTQYF.

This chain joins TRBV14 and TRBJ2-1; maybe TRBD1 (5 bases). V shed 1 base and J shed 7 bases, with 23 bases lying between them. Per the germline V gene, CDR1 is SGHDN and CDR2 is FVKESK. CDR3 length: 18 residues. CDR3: CASSQAKLWKAPGNEQFF. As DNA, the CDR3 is TGTGCCAGCAGCCAAGCAAAACTCTGGAAAGCCCCAGGGAATGAGCAGTTCTTC.

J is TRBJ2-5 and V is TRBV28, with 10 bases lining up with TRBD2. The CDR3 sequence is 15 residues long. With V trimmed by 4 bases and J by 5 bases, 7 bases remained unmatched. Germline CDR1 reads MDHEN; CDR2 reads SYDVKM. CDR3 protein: CASSWVAGGPETQYF. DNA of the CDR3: TGTGCCAGCAGTTGGGTAGCGGGAGGTCCCGAGACCCAGTACTTC.

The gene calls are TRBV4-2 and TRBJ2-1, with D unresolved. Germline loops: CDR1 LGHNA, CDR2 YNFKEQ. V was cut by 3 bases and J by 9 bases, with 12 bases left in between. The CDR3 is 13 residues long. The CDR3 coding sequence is TGTGCCAGCAGCCAGATAGGAAGGAGTGAGCAGTTCTTC. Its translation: CASSQIGRSEQFF.

For the CDR3, the DNA is TGTGCCAGCAGCTCTCCTGAAGCGGTCTCCTACAATGAGCAGTTCTTC. Encoded protein: CASSSPEAVSYNEQFF. This chain uses TRBV28 with TRBJ2-1; D might be TRBD2 (5 bases). This CDR3 contains 16 residues. Germline V gene data show CDR1 as MDHEN and CDR2 as SYDVKM. V dropped 6 bases and J dropped 0 bases, with 15 bases sitting between them.

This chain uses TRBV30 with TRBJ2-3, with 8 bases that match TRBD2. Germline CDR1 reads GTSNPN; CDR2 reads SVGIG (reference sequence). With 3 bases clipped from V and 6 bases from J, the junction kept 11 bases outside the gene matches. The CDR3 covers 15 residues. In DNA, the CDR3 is TGTGCCTGGAGCCATGGCGGGGGGCGTGGGGATACGCAGTATTTT. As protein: CAWSHGGGRGDTQYF.

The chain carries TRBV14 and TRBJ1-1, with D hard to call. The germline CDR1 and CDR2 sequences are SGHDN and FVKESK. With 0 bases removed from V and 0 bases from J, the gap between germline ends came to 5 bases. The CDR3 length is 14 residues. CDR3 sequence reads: CASSQDSLNTEAFF. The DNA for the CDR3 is TGTGCCAGCAGCCAAGATAGCTTGAACACTGAAGCTTTCTTT.

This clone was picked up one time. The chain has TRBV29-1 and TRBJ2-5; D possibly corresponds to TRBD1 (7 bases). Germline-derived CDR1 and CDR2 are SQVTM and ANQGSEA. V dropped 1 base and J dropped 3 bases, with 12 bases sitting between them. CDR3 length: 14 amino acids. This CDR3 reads CSVEGGTEKETQYF. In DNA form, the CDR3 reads TGCAGCGTTGAAGGCGGGACAGAGAAAGAGACCCAGTACTTC.

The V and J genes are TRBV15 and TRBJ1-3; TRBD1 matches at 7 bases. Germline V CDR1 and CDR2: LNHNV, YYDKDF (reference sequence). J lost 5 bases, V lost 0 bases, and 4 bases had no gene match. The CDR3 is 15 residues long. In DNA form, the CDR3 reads TGTGCCACCAGCAGAGAACCACAGGGGAGAAACACCATATATTTT. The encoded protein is CATSREPQGRNTIYF.

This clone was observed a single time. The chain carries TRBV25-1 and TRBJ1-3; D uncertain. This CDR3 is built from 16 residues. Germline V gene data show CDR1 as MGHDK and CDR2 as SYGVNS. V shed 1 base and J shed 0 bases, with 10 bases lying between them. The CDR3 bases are TGTGCCAGCAGTGAATTACTCCGGTTCTCTGGAAACACCATATATTTT. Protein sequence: CASSELLRFSGNTIYF.

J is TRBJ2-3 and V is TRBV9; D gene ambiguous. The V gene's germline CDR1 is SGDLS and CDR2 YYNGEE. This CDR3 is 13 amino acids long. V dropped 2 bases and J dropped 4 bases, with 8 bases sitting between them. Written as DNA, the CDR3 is TGTGCCAGCAGCGTGGGCATTGCAGATACGCAGTATTTT. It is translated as CASSVGIADTQYF.

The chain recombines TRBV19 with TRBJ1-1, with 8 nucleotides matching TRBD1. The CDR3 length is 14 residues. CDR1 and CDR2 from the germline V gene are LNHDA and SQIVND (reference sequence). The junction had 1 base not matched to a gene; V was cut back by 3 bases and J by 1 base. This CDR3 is CASSMDRENTEAFF. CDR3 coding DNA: TGTGCCAGTAGTATGGACAGGGAGAACACTGAAGCTTTCTTT.

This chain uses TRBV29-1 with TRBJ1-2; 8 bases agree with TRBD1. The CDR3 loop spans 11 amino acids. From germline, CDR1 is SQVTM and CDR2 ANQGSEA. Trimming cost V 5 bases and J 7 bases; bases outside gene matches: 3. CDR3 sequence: CSVYDRGGYTF. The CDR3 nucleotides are TGCAGCGTTTATGACAGGGGTGGCTACACCTTC.

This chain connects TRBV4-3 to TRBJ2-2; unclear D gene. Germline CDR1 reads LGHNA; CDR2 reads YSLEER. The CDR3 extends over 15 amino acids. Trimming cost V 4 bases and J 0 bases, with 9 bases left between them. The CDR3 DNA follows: TGCGCCAGCAGCCGCTACTCCGCGAACACCGGGGAGCTGTTTTTT. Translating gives CASSRYSANTGELFF.

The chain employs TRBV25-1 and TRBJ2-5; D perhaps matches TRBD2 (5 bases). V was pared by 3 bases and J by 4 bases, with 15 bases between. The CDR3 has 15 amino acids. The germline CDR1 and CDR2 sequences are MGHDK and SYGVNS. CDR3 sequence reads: CASSDHRGLAETQYF. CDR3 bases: TGTGCCAGCAGTGATCACAGAGGCCTAGCAGAGACCCAGTACTTC. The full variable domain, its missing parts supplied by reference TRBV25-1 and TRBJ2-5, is EADIYQTPRYLVIGTGKKITLECSQTMGHDKMYWYQQDPGMELHLIHYSYGVNSTEKGDLSSESTVSRIRTEHFPLTLESARPSHTSQYLCASSDHRGLAETQYFGPGTRLLVL.

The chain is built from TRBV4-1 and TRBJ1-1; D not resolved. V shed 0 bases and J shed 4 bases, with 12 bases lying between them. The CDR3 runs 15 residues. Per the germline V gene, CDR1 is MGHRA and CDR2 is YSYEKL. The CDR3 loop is CASSQDYSLSTEAFF. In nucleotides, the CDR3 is TGCGCCAGCAGCCAAGATTACAGCCTGAGCACTGAAGCTTTCTTT.